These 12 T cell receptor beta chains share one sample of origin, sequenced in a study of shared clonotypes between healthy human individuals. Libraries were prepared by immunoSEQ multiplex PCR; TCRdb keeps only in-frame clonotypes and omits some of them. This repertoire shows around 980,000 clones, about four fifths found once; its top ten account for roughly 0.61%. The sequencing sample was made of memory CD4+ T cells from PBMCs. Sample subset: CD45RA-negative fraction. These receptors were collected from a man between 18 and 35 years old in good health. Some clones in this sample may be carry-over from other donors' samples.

The CDR3 spells CASSSREEADTQYF. The CDR3 DNA sequence: TGTGCCAGCAGCTCGCGGGAGGAGGCAGATACGCAGTATTTT. V is TRBV5-4 and J is TRBJ2-3; 8 nucleotides agree with TRBD2. V shed 3 bases, J shed 4 bases, and the junction held 4 bases outside the gene matches. Germline V gene lookup returns CDR1 SGHNT and CDR2 YYREEE (reference sequence). This CDR3 is built from 14 residues. The full variable domain, in which reference TRBV5-4 and TRBJ2-3 provide the parts outside the CDR3, is ETGVTQSPTHLIKTRGQQVTLRCSSQSGHNTVSWYQQALGQGPQFIFQYYREEENGRGNFPPRFSGLQFPNYSSELNVNALELDDSALYLCASSSREEADTQYFGPGTRLTVL.

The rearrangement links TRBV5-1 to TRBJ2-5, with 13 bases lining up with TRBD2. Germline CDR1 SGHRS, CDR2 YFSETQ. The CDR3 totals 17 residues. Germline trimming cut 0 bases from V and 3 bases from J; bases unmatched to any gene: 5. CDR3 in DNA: TGCGCCAGCAGCTTGGAGCATGGACTAGCGGGAGAAGAGACCCAGTACTTC. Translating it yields CASSLEHGLAGEETQYF.

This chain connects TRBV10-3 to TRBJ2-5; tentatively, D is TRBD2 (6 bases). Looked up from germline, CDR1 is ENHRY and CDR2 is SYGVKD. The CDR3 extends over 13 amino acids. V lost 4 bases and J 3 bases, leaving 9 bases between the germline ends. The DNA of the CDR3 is TGTGCCATCAGTGGGGGCGGGGAAGAGACCCAGTACTTC. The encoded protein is CAISGGGEETQYF.

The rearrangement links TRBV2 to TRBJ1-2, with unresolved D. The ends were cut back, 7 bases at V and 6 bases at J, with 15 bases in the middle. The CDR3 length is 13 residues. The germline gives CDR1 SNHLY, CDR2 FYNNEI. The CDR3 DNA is TGTGCCAGCACCACAACTCGGGGAGATGGCTACACCTTC. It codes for CASTTTRGDGYTF.

The CDR3 is CASSPNRQGSYEQYF. CDR3 nucleotide sequence: TGTGCCAGCAGCCCCAATAGACAGGGATCCTACGAGCAGTACTTC. V usage is TRBV7-6 and J usage is TRBJ2-7, with 7 bases fitting TRBD1. The J segment lost 1 base and the V segment lost 5 bases, leaving 8 bases of the junction unmatched. CDR3 size: 15 residues. Germline CDR1 is SGHVS and CDR2 is FNYEAQ.

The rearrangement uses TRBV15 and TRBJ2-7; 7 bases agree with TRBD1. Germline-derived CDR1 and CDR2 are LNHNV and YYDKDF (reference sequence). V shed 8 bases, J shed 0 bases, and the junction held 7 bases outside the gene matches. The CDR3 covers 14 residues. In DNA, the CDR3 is TGTGCCACCGGAACAGGGGTACTCTCCTACGAGCAGTACTTC. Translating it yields CATGTGVLSYEQYF.

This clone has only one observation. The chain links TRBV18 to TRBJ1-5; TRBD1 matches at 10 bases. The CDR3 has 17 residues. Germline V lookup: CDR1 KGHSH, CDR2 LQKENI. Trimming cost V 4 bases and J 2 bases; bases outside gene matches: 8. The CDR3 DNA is TGTGCCAGCTCACTTCGACAGGGGGCGGGTGGCAATCAGCCCCAGCATTTT. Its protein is CASSLRQGAGGNQPQHF.

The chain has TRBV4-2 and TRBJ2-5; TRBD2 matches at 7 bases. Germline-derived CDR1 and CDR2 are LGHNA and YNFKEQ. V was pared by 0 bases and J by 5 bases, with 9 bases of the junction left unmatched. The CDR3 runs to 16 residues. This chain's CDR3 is CASSQESSGNAETQYF. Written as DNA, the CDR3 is TGTGCCAGCAGCCAAGAATCTAGCGGAAATGCGGAGACCCAGTACTTC.

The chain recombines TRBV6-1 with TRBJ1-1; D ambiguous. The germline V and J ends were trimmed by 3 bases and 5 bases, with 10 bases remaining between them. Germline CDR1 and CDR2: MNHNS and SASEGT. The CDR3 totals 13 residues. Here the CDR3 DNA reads TGTGCCAGCAGTGATGTGGGGTTTACTGAAGCTTTCTTT. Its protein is CASSDVGFTEAFF.

The CDR3 region is CASSFQKNTEAFF. For the CDR3, the DNA is TGTGCCAGCAGCTTTCAGAAGAACACTGAAGCTTTCTTT. This sequence joins TRBV7-3 and TRBJ1-1; D uncertain. The germline CDR1 and CDR2 sequences are SGHTA and FQGTGA. The V gene lost 3 bases and the J gene lost 1 base, with 6 bases spanning the gap. CDR3 length equals 13 residues.

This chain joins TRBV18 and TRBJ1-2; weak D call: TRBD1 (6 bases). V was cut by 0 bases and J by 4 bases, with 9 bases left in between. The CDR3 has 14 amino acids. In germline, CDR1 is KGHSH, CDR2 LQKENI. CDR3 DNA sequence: TGTGCCAGCTCACCACCGGGGGGCGGCTATGGCTACACCTTC. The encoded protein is CASSPPGGGYGYTF.

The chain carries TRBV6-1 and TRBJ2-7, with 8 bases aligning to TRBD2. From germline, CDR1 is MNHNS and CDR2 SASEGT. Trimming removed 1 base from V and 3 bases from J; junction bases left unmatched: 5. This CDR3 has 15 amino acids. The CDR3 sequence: CASSEGVAGIYEQYF. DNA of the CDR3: TGTGCCAGCAGTGAAGGGGTAGCGGGAATCTACGAGCAGTACTTC.